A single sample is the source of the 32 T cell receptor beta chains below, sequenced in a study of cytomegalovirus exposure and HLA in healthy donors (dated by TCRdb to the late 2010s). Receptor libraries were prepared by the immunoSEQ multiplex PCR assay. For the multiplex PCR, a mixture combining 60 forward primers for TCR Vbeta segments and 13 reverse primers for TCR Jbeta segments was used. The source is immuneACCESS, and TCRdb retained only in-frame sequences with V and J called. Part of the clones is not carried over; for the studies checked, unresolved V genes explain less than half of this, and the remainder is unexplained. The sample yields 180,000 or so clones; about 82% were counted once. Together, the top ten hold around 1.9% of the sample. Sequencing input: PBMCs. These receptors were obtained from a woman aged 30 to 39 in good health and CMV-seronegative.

This CDR3 is CASSRTGGDVYGYTF. For the CDR3, the DNA is TGTGCCAGCAGCCGGACAGGGGGCGACGTCTATGGCTACACCTTC. The rearrangement links TRBV4-2 to TRBJ1-2, with 11 positions matching TRBD1. The CDR3 sequence is 15 residues long. The germline V gene has CDR1 LGHNA and CDR2 YNFKEQ. The V gene end was trimmed by 4 bases and the J gene end by 4 bases; junction bases not matched to a gene: 5.

Written as DNA, the CDR3 is TGTGCCATCAGTGAGTCGGTAGTAGGGGCTGGGTACGAGCAGTACTTC. Protein: CAISESVVGAGYEQYF. The V and J genes are TRBV10-3 and TRBJ2-7; weak D call: TRBD1 (5 bases). Germline V gives CDR1 ENHRY, CDR2 SYGVKD. V was clipped by 0 bases and J by 4 bases, with 16 bases between them. The CDR3 has 16 residues.

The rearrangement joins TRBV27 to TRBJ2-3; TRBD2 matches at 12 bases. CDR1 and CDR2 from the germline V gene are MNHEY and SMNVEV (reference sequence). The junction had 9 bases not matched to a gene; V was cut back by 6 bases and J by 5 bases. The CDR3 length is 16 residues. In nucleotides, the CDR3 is TGTGCCAGCAGACCCGGACTAGCGGGGAAAAGAGATACGCAGTATTTT. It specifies CASRPGLAGKRDTQYF.

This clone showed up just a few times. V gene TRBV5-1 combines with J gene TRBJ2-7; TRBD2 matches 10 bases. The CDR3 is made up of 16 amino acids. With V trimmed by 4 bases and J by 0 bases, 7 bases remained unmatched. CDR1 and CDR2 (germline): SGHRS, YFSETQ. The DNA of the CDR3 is TGCGCCAGCAGCCTAGCGGGGGCAAGGAGCTCCTACGAGCAGTACTTC. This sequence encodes CASSLAGARSSYEQYF.

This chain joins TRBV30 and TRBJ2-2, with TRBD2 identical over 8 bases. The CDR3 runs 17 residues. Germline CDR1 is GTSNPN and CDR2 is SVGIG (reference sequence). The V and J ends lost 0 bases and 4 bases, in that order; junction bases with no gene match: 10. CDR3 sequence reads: CAWSVLRGGGSTGELFF. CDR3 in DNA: TGTGCCTGGAGTGTACTTCGGGGCGGGGGGAGCACCGGGGAGCTGTTTTTT.

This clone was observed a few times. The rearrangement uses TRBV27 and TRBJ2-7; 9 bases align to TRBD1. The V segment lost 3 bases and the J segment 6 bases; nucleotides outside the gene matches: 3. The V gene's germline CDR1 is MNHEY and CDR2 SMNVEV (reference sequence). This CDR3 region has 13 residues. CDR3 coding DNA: TGTGCCAGCAGTTTCGGACAGGGGTCCGAGCAGTACTTC. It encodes CASSFGQGSEQYF.

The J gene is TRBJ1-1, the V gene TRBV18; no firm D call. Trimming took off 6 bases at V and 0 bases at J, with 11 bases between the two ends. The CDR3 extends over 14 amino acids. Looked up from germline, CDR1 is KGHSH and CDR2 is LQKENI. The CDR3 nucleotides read TGTGCCAGCTCTTCCAGGAAGTTGAACACTGAAGCTTTCTTT. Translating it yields CASSSRKLNTEAFF. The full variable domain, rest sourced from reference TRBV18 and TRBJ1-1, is NAGVMQNPRHLVRRRGQEARLRCSPMKGHSHVYWYRQLPEEGLKFMVYLQKENIIDESGMPKERFSAEFPKEGPSILRIQQVVRGDSAAYFCASSSRKLNTEAFFGQGTRLTVV.

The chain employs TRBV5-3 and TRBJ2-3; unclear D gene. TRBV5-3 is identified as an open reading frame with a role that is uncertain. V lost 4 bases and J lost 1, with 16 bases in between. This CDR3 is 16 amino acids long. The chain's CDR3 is CARSVGQRLCTDTQYF. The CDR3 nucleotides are TGTGCCAGAAGCGTGGGCCAGAGACTCTGCACAGATACGCAGTATTTT.

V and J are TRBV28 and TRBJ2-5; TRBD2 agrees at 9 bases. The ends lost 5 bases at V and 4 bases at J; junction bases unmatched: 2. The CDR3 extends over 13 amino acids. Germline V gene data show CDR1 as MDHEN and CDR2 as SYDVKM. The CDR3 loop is CASSETSGETQYF. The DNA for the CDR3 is TGTGCCAGCAGTGAGACTAGCGGAGAGACCCAGTACTTC.

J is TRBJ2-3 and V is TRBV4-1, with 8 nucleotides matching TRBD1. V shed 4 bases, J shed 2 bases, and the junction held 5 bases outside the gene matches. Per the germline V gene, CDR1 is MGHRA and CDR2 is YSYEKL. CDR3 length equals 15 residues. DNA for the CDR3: TGCGCCAGCAGCCCGGGACAGGCGGTCACAGATACGCAGTATTTT. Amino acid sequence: CASSPGQAVTDTQYF.

The CDR3 here is CASRPPGGYTEAFF. CDR3 DNA sequence: TGTGCCAGCAGACCCCCGGGGGGGTACACTGAAGCTTTCTTT. The chain is built from TRBV6-1 and TRBJ1-1; tentatively, D is TRBD1 (5 bases). Looked up from germline, CDR1 is MNHNS and CDR2 is SASEGT. CDR3 size: 14 residues. The ends were cut back, 6 bases at V and 3 bases at J, with 14 bases in the middle.

In DNA, the CDR3 is TGTGCCAGCAGTCACAGGGGAGGAAGCAATCAGCCCCAGCATTTT. Its translation: CASSHRGGSNQPQHF. V gene TRBV28 combines with J gene TRBJ1-5; 7 nucleotides line up with TRBD1. V lost 5 bases and J lost 1; bases outside the gene matches: 5. Germline loops: CDR1 MDHEN, CDR2 SYDVKM. The CDR3 contains 15 residues.

The CDR3 reads CATATGSEQYF. The CDR3 region has the DNA TGTGCCACTGCGACAGGGTCCGAGCAGTACTTC. The V and J genes are TRBV10-3 and TRBJ2-7; TRBD1 agrees at 7 bases. Germline V CDR1 and CDR2: ENHRY, SYGVKD. The CDR3 is made up of 11 amino acids. The V gene end was trimmed by 10 bases and the J gene end by 6 bases; junction bases not matched to a gene: 6.

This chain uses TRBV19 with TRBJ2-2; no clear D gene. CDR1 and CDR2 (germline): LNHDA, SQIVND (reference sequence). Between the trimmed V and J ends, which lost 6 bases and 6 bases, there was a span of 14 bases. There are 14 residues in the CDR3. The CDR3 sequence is CASSPTQVAGELFF. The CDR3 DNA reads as TGTGCCAGTAGCCCAACCCAGGTGGCCGGGGAGCTGTTTTTT. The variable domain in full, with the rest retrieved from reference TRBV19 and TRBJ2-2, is DGGITQSPKYLFRKEGQNVTLSCEQNLNHDAMYWYRQDPGQGLRLIYYSQIVNDFQKGDIAEGYSVSREKKESFPLTVTSAQKNPTAFYLCASSPTQVAGELFFGEGSRLTVL.

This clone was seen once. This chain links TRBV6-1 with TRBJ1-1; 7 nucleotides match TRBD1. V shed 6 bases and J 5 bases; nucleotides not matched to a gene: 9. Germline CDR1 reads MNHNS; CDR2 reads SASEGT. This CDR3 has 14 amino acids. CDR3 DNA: TGTGCCAGCAGCCCTTCTTCGACAGGGACTGAAGCTTTCTTT. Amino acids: CASSPSSTGTEAFF.

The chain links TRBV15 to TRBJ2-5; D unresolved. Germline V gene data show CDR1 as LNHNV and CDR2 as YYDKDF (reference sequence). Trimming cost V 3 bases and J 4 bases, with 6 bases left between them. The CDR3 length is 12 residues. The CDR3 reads CATSSGRETQYF. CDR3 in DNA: TGTGCCACCAGCAGTGGCAGAGAGACCCAGTACTTC.

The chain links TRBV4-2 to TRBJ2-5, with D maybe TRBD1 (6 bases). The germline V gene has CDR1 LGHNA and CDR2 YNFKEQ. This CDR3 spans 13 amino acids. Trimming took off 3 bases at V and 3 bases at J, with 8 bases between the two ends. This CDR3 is CASSQRTEETQYF. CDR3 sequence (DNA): TGTGCCAGCAGCCAGCGGACAGAAGAGACCCAGTACTTC.

In DNA form, the CDR3 reads TGCGCCAGCGCGAGGCAGGGGGCATTGGAGACCCAGTACTTC. Encoded protein: CASARQGALETQYF. The chain uses TRBV5-1 and TRBJ2-5; 8 bases are shared with TRBD1. This CDR3 comprises 14 residues. Germline loops: CDR1 SGHRS, CDR2 YFSETQ. V dropped 7 bases and J dropped 5; count of bases not matched to a gene: 10.

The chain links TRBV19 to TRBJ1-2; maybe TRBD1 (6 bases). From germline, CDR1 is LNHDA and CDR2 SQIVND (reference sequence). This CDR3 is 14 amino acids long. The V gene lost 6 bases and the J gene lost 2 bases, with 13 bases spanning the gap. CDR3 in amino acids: CASRRQDNNYGYTF. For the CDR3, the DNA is TGTGCCAGTAGAAGACAGGATAACAACTATGGCTACACCTTC. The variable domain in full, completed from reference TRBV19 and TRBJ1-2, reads DGGITQSPKYLFRKEGQNVTLSCEQNLNHDAMYWYRQDPGQGLRLIYYSQIVNDFQKGDIAEGYSVSREKKESFPLTVTSAQKNPTAFYLCASRRQDNNYGYTFGSGTRLTVV.

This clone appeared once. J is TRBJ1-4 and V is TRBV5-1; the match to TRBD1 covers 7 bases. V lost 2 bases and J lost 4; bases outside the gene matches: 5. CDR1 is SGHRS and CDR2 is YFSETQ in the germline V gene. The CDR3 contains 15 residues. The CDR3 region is CASSLYRGDNEKLFF. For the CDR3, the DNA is TGCGCCAGCAGCTTATACAGGGGAGATAATGAAAAACTGTTTTTT.

The CDR3 nucleotides read TGTGCCAGCAGCTTAGGGACTAGCGGGGCCGGGGGAGAGCAGTACTTC. Translated, it gives CASSLGTSGAGGEQYF. The chain joins TRBV7-6 to TRBJ2-7; 12 positions agree with TRBD2. CDR1 SGHVS and CDR2 FNYEAQ come from the germline V gene. J was trimmed by 7 bases and V by 1 base; bases with no gene match: 8. The CDR3 consists of 16 residues.

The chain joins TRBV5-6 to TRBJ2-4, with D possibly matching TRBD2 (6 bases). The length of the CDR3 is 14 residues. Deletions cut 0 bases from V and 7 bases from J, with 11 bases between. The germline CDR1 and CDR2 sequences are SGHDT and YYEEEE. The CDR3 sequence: CASSLGTGGNIQYF. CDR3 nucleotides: TGTGCCAGCAGCTTGGGGACTGGGGGGAACATTCAGTACTTC.

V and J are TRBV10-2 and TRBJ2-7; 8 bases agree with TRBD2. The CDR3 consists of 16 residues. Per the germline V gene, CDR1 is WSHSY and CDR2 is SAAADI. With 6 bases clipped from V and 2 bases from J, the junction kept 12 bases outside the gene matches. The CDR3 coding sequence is TGCGCCAGCAGCCCCACCTTGAGCGGGGGACCCTACGAGCAGTACTTC. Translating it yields CASSPTLSGGPYEQYF.

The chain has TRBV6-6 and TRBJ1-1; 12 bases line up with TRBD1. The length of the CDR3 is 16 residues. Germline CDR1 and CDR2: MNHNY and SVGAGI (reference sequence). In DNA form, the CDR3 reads TGTGCGAGCTCAAGGGGACAGGGGGCTAAGAACACTGAAGCTTTCTTT. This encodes CASSRGQGAKNTEAFF.

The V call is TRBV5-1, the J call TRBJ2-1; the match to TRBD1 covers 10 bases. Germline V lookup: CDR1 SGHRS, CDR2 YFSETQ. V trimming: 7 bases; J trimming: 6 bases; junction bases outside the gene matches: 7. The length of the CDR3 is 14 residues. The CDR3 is CASRRTGGSNEQFF. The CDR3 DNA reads TGCGCCAGCCGCCGGACAGGGGGTTCCAATGAGCAGTTCTTC.

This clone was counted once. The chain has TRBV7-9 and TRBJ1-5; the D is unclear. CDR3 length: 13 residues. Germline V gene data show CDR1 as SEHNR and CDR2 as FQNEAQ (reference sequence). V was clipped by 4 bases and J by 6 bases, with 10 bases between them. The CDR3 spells CASSSSVLQPQHF. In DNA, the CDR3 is TGTGCCAGCAGCTCCTCTGTACTTCAGCCCCAGCATTTT.

CDR3 in DNA: TGTGCTAGTGGTTTGGGACAGATTTCAACTAATGAAAAACTGTTTTTT. Translation: CASGLGQISTNEKLFF. The gene calls are TRBV12-5 and TRBJ1-4; D might be TRBD1 (5 bases). There are 16 residues in the CDR3. Germline-derived CDR1 and CDR2 are LGHNT and FRNRAP. V shed 1 base and J shed 0 bases, with 9 bases lying between them.

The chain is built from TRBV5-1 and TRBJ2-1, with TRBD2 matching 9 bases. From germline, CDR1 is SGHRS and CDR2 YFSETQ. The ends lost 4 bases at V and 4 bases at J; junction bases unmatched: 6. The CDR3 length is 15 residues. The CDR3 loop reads CASSESGGPYNEQFF. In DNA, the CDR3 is TGCGCCAGCAGCGAAAGCGGGGGGCCTTACAATGAGCAGTTCTTC. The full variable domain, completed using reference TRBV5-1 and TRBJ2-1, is KAGVTQTPRYLIKTRGQQVTLSCSPISGHRSVSWYQQTPGQGLQFLFEYFSETQRNKGNFPGRFSGRQFSNSRSEMNVSTLELGDSALYLCASSESGGPYNEQFFGPGTRLTVL.

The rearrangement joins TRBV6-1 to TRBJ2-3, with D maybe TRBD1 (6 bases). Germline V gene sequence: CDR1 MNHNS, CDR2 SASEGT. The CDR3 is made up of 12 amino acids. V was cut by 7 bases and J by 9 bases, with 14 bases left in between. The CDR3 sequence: CASKSGAETQYF. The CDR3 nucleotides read TGTGCCAGCAAATCAGGGGCTGAAACGCAGTATTTT.

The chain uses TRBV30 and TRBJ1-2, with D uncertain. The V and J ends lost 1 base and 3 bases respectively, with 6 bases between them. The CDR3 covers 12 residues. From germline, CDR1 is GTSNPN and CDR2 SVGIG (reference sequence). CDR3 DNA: TGTGCCTGGAGTGCGGGTGACTATGGCTACACCTTC. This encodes CAWSAGDYGYTF. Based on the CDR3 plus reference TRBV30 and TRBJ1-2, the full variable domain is SQTIHQWPATLVQPVGSPLSLECTVEGTSNPNLYWYRQAAGRGLQLLFYSVGIGQISSEVPQNLSASRPQDRQFILSSKKLLLSDSGFYLCAWSAGDYGYTFGSGTRLTVV.

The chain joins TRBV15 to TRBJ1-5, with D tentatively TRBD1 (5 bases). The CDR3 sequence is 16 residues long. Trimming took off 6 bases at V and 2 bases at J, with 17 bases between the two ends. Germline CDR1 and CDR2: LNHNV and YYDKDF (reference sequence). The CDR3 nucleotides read TGTGCCACCAGTCCTGCTCAATCCAGGGGCAATCAGCCCCAGCATTTT. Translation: CATSPAQSRGNQPQHF.

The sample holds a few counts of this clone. The CDR3 loop is CASSASGAASYEQYF. The CDR3 coding sequence is TGTGCCAGCAGCGCAAGCGGGGCGGCATCCTACGAGCAGTACTTC. The genes are TRBV6-6 and TRBJ2-7; TRBD2 matches 7 bases. Germline CDR1 reads MNHNY; CDR2 reads SVGAGI (reference sequence). The V segment lost 6 bases and the J segment 1 base; nucleotides outside the gene matches: 9. This CDR3 has 15 residues.